This T cell receptor beta chain originates from a study of cytomegalovirus exposure and HLA in healthy donors. Study-wide points: Three chains linked to CMV were shown in vitro to be specific for CMV antigens. The finding came from a later analysis; first-cohort TCR clusters tended to co-occur in the 95 to 150 validation repertoires.

With 4 bases clipped from V and 3 bases from J, the junction kept 9 bases outside the gene matches. The CDR3 sequence is 16 residues long. The germline V gene encodes CDR1 SGHRS and CDR2 YFSETQ. Libraries were prepared by immunoSEQ multiplex PCR; TCRdb keeps only in-frame clonotypes and omits some of them. The sample lists around 170,000 clones, approximately 90% occurring once. The donors were in the roughly 120-subject validation cohort, distinct from the approximately 610-subject first cohort. The count of this clone is one. The antigen remains unidentified. The sequence was collected from a man younger than 30 in good health and CMV-seronegative. The rearrangement joins TRBV5-1 to TRBJ2-3, with 9 positions matching TRBD2. The sequencing input was PBMCs. Written as DNA, the CDR3 is TGCGCCAGCAGCCCGCCGGGAGCGGGGGGAACAGATACGCAGTATTTT. This gives the protein CASSPPGAGGTDTQYF.